What follows describes a single T cell receptor beta chain. Its antigen is unidentified. This sample is part of a study of Ad26.COV2.S vaccination and SARS-CoV-2 variants. Study conclusions and caveats: An underestimation of total T cell responses may have resulted from the TCR breadth and depth analyses. It was vaccine recipients, not placebo recipients, who had the higher spike-specific TCR breadth. Breadth, reportedly substantial, characterized the spike-specific CD8+ and CD4+ T cell responses after vaccination.

Measured with immunoSEQ multiplex PCR; TCRdb has only the in-frame clones, and not every one. The profile covers some 190,000 clones, with 87% appearing a single time and over 4.5% taken by the ten largest. V was clipped by 2 bases and J by 0 bases; unmatched bases: 3. Germline assignment: CDR1 KGHSH and CDR2 LQKENI. There are 16 residues in the CDR3. The material sequenced was peripheral blood, taken after recovery from COVID-19. The source is a human donor who had recovered from COVID-19. The V call is TRBV18, the J call TRBJ1-2, with 10 bases that match TRBD1. This chain's CDR3 is CASSPGTGVANYGYTF. Here the CDR3 DNA reads TGTGCCAGCTCACCAGGGACAGGGGTTGCTAACTATGGCTACACCTTC.